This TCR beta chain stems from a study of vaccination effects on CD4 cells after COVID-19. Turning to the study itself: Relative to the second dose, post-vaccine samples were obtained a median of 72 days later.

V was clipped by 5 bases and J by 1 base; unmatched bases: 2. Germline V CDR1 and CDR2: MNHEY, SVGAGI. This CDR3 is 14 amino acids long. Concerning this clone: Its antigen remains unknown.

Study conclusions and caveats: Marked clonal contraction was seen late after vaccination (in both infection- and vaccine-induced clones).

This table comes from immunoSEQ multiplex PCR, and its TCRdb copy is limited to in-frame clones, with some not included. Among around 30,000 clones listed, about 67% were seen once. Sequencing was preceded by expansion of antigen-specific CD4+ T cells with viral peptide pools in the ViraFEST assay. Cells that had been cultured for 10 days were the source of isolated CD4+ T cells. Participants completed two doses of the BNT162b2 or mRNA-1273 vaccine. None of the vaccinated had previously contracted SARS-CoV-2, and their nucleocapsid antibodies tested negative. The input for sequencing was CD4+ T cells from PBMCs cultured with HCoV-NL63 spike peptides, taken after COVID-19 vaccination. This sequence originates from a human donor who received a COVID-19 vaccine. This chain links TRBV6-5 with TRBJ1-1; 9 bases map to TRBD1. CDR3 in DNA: TGTGCCAGCAGTCGGGGACAGGGGAACACTGAAGCTTTCTTT. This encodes CASSRGQGNTEAFF.